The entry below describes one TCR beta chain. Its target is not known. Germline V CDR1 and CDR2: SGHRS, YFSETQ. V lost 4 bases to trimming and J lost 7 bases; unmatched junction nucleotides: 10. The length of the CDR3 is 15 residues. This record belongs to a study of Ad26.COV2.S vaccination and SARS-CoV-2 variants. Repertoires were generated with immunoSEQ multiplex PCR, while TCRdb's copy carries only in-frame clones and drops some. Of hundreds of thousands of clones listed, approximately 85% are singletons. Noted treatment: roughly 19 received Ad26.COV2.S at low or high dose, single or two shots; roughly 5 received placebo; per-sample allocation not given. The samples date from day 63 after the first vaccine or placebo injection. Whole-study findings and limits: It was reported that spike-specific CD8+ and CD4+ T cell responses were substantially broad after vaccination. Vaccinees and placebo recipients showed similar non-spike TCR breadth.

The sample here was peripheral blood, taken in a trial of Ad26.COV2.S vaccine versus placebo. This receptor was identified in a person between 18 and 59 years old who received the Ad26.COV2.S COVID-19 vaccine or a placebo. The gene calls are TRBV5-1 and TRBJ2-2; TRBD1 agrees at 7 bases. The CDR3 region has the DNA TGCGCCAGCAGCGCCGTTCAGGGGGACGTCGGGGAGCTGTTTTTT. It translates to CASSAVQGDVGELFF.